This is a list of T cell receptor beta chains from one sample in a study of blood T cell repertoires in COVID-19. TCRdb's table, derived via immunoSEQ multiplex PCR, lists solely in-frame clones and lacks some. The sample has some 150,000 clones; around 84% are singletons. The material sequenced was PBMCs or T cells enriched from blood (not recorded which). These receptors were collected from a woman in her forties or fifties who had been exposed to COVID-19. CDR3s include the opening cysteine and the closing phenylalanine or tryptophan. The D gene is left open where the match is weak. The listing skips clone size in some rows; elsewhere it reads once, few, many or a size class.

>TRBV7-2|-|-|TRBJ2-3
TGTGCCAGCAGCAGCCCGAACACAGATACGCAGTATTTT
CASSSPNTDTQYF
>TRBV5-6|-|-|TRBJ1-5
TGTGCCAGCAGCTTGGCGGGGGGCGGGAGCAATCAGCCCCAGCATTTT
CASSLAGGGSNQPQHF
>TRBV19|-|-|TRBJ2-2
TGTGCCAGTAGTATAGAAGTGGGGAGGCGGACCGGGGAGCTGTTTTTT
CASSIEVGRRTGELFF
>TRBV6-2/TRBV6-3|TRBD2|-|TRBJ2-5
TGTGCCAGCAGTGTCGGGACTAGGGGAGAGACCCAGTACTTC
CASSVGTRGETQYF
>TRBV2|-|-|TRBJ2-2
TGTGCCAGCAGGCTTACGGGACTGTTTTTT
CASRLTGLFF
>TRBV9|-|-|TRBJ2-2
TGTGCCAGCAGCGTAGAAGGGGGCACCGGGGAGCTGTTTTTT
CASSVEGGTGELFF
>TRBV9|-|-|TRBJ2-2
TGTGCCAGCAGCGTCCTGACTAGTTCCGGGGAGCTGTTTTTT
CASSVLTSSGELFF
>TRBV18|-|-|TRBJ2-1
TGTGCCAGCTCACCCGGCTACAATGAGCAGTTCTTC
CASSPGYNEQFF
>TRBV3-1/TRBV3-2|TRBD1|-|TRBJ2-1
TGTGCCAGCAGCCACCGGACAGGCAGCCACAATGAGCAGTTCTTC
CASSHRTGSHNEQFF
>TRBV3-1/TRBV3-2|TRBD1|-|TRBJ1-1
TGTGCCAGCAGCCACCCCACAGGGGGCGCTGAAGCTTTCTTT
CASSHPTGGAEAFF
>TRBV21-1|-|-|TRBJ2-7
TGTGCCAGCAGCCCCCCTGAGATGCACGAGCAGTACTTC
CASSPPEMHEQYF
>TRBV5-6|-|once|TRBJ1-1
TGTGCCAGCAGCTTGGCTACGGGGGGAGCTTTCTTT
CASSLATGGAFF
>TRBV5-8|-|few|TRBJ1-3
TGTGCCAGCAGCTTGGTTGGCAGGGCTGGAAACACCATATATTTT
CASSLVGRAGNTIYF
>TRBV11-3|TRBD2|-|TRBJ2-5
TGTGCCAGCAGCTTCGGCGGGGGGCAAGAGACCCAGTACTTC
CASSFGGGQETQYF
>TRBV4-1|TRBD2|-|TRBJ2-7
TGCGCCAGCAGCCAAGCGGCGACTAGCGGCGAGCAGTACTTC
CASSQAATSGEQYF
>TRBV18|-|-|TRBJ2-2
TGTGCCAGCTCACCAAACAGGGTCCTGAACACCGGGGAGCTGTTTTTT
CASSPNRVLNTGELFF
>TRBV7-9|TRBD1|-|TRBJ1-6
TGTGCCAGCAGCCGTCTGACAGGGGGCGCTTATAATTCACCCCTCCACTTT
CASSRLTGGAYNSPLHF
>TRBV6-5|TRBD1|-|TRBJ1-1
TGTGCCAGCCGCGACAGGGGAGGCACCACTGAAGCTTTCTTT
CASRDRGGTTEAFF
>TRBV12-3/TRBV12-4|-|-|TRBJ2-7
TGTGCCAGCAGTTTACCCCAGGGTAGCGAGCAGTACTTC
CASSLPQGSEQYF
>TRBV3-1/TRBV3-2|TRBD2|-|TRBJ2-7
TGTGCCAGCAGCCACGGAGCTAGCGGGGGCTACGAGCAGTACTTC
CASSHGASGGYEQYF
>TRBV11-2|-|-|TRBJ2-2
TGTGCCAGCAGCCCCACCAGTGGCGGGGAGCTGTTTTTT
CASSPTSGGELFF
>TRBV4-3|TRBD2|many|TRBJ2-1
TGCGCCAGCAGCCAAGACGGGGGGGGCTCCTACAATGAGCAGTTCTTC
CASSQDGGGSYNEQFF
>TRBV6-2/TRBV6-3|-|-|TRBJ2-1
TGTGCCAGCAGTTCCGGGAGTTACCAGCAGTTCTTC
CASSSGSYQQFF
>TRBV7-2|TRBD1|once|TRBJ1-4
TGTGCCAGCAGCCCAGGACAGGGGGCCGGGGGGGTGTTTTTT
CASSPGQGAGGVFF
>TRBV18|TRBD1|once|TRBJ2-5
TGTGCCAGCTCACTGGACAGGGGTGGGCAAGAGACCCAGTACTTC
CASSLDRGGQETQYF
>TRBV11-2|TRBD1|-|TRBJ1-1
TGTGCCAGCAGCTTGACAGGGGGCGGAGAGGGCACTGAAGCTTTCTTT
CASSLTGGGEGTEAFF
>TRBV10-3|-|-|TRBJ1-1
TGTGCCATCAAACAGGAAATTTCGAACACTGAAGCTTTCTTT
CAIKQEISNTEAFF
>TRBV27|-|-|TRBJ2-7
TGTGCCAGCAGTTTACGGGAAACCTACGAGCAGTACTTC
CASSLRETYEQYF
>TRBV19|-|few|TRBJ1-1
TGTGCCAGTAGTATAGACCTCGGCGGGGGTACTGAAGCTTTCTTT
CASSIDLGGGTEAFF
>TRBV2|TRBD1|few|TRBJ1-2
TGTGCCAGCAGGGAAGGGACAGGGATCTATGGCTACACCTTC
CASREGTGIYGYTF
>TRBV5-1|TRBD2|many|TRBJ2-1
TGCGCCAGCAGCTCGGGACTAGCGGGAGACAATGAGCAGTTCTTC
CASSSGLAGDNEQFF
>TRBV9|TRBD1|few|TRBJ1-5
TGTGCCAGCAGCCAGGGGACAGCCAAGGTGCCCCAGCATTTT
CASSQGTAKVPQHF
>TRBV29-1|-|-|TRBJ1-1
TGCAGCGTTGCCAGGGTCGGACCGCCGAACACTGAAGCTTTCTTT
CSVARVGPPNTEAFF